The 17 T cell receptor beta chains below all came from one sample that was sequenced in a study of beta chain features in type 1 diabetes. Study-wide findings and caveats: Researchers report that Type 1 diabetes patients had moderately but significantly shorter TCRB CDR3s across all four CD4+ subsets.

These receptors' targets are unknown. What was sequenced were expressed TCRB transcripts, since all of the isolated RNA had been reverse transcribed. Clones were read by immunoSEQ multiplex PCR, and TCRdb kept only the in-frame ones, dropping some. The sample lists approximately 170,000 clones, 6% to 9% seen once, with 0.5% in the top ten. Sequencing was carried out using central memory CD4+ T cells from blood. These receptor sequences come from a man aged 18 to 30 with type 1 diabetes.

This clone was picked up a small number of times. The chain recombines TRBV5-1 with TRBJ2-1; TRBD2 is a possible D gene (6 bases). Trimming pared 5 bases from V and 3 bases from J, leaving 15 bases between. The CDR3 contains 15 residues. The germline V gene encodes CDR1 SGHRS and CDR2 YFSETQ. The CDR3 DNA reads TGCGCCAGCAGTTTGTTGCCGGGAGACTACAATGAGCAGTTCTTC. This translates into CASSLLPGDYNEQFF.

A few counts support this clone. The V and J genes are TRBV11-2 and TRBJ2-1; TRBD1 is a possible D gene (6 bases). Germline V gene data show CDR1 as SGHAT and CDR2 as FQNNGV. The germline V and J ends were trimmed by 4 bases and 4 bases, with 11 bases remaining between them. This CDR3 spans 14 amino acids. The chain's CDR3 is CASSSGQWYNEQFF. CDR3 bases: TGTGCCAGCAGCTCCGGACAGTGGTACAATGAGCAGTTCTTC.

The DNA for the CDR3 is TGTGCCAGCAGCTTCTCAGGGGTGGGCACTGAAGCTTTCTTT. Its translation: CASSFSGVGTEAFF. This chain joins TRBV7-8 and TRBJ1-1, with D possibly being TRBD1 (6 bases). The CDR3 totals 14 residues. Germline loops: CDR1 SGHVS, CDR2 FQNEAQ. V was trimmed by 3 bases and J by 4 bases, leaving 12 bases between them.

J is TRBJ2-1 and V is TRBV2; 8 nucleotides agree with TRBD1. V was clipped by 8 bases and J by 5 bases; unmatched bases: 8. The CDR3 has 14 amino acids. Looked up from germline, CDR1 is SNHLY and CDR2 is FYNNEI. The CDR3, as DNA: TGTGCCAGCTCGCGGGACAGGTCCAACAATGAGCAGTTCTTC. Encoded protein: CASSRDRSNNEQFF.

This sequence joins TRBV9 and TRBJ2-2; TRBD2 aligns across 9 bases. CDR3 length: 17 amino acids. Germline CDR1 is SGDLS and CDR2 is YYNGEE. V trimming: 0 bases; J trimming: 3 bases; junction bases outside the gene matches: 6. The CDR3 region has the DNA TGTGCCAGCAGCGTAGCCAGTAGCGGGGGTGACACCGGGGAGCTGTTTTTT. Translating it yields CASSVASSGGDTGELFF. Variable domain in full (rest from reference TRBV9 and TRBJ2-2): DSGVTQTPKHLITATGQRVTLRCSPRSGDLSVYWYQQSLDQGLQFLIQYYNGEERAKGNILERFSAQQFPDLHSELNLSSLELGDSALYFCASSVASSGGDTGELFFGEGSRLTVL.

The rearrangement joins TRBV29-1 to TRBJ2-3, with D possibly matching TRBD1 (5 bases). The CDR3 extends over 14 amino acids. Germline V gives CDR1 SQVTM, CDR2 ANQGSEA. V lost 3 bases and J lost 0, with 10 bases in between. CDR3 coding DNA: TGCAGCGTTGACGGCAGGGCTAGCACAGATACGCAGTATTTT. Its protein is CSVDGRASTDTQYF.

This clone was seen ten or more times. V usage is TRBV7-2 and J usage is TRBJ2-1, with D maybe TRBD1 (6 bases). This CDR3 has 17 residues. Germline lookup yields CDR1 SGHTA and CDR2 FQGNSA. V lost 5 bases and J lost 6, with 23 bases in between. In nucleotides, the CDR3 is TGTGCCAGCAGCCCCCGACGGAACAGGGATTGGGGCAATGAGCAGTTCTTC. The encoded protein is CASSPRRNRDWGNEQFF.

The CDR3, as DNA: TGTGCCAGCAGCCCGGGGGAGGGCCCCTACGAGCAGTACTTC. Translation gives CASSPGEGPYEQYF. The chain combines TRBV7-2 with TRBJ2-7, with 7 bases aligning to TRBD2. This CDR3 is 14 amino acids long. Germline V lookup: CDR1 SGHTA, CDR2 FQGNSA. The ends lost 5 bases at V and 2 bases at J; junction bases unmatched: 6.

This sequence joins TRBV7-2 and TRBJ2-5, with 13 bases matching TRBD2. The germline V gene has CDR1 SGHTA and CDR2 FQGNSA. The CDR3 is 17 residues long. J lost 3 bases, V lost 5 bases, and 9 bases had no gene match. CDR3 nucleotide sequence: TGTGCCAGCAGCCCCCAACCCGGGACTAGCGGGGAAGAGACCCAGTACTTC. This codes for CASSPQPGTSGEETQYF.

The chain uses TRBV18 and TRBJ2-6; the D gene is possibly TRBD1 (5 bases). This CDR3 region has 17 residues. CDR1 KGHSH and CDR2 LQKENI come from the germline V gene. V lost 3 bases and J lost 4, with 16 bases in between. The CDR3 region is CASSPREGASGANVLTF. As DNA, the CDR3 is TGTGCCAGCTCACCGAGAGAAGGGGCGTCCGGGGCCAACGTCCTGACTTTC.

The rearrangement joins TRBV28 to TRBJ2-7; TRBD1 aligns across 9 bases. The CDR3 covers 16 residues. V lost 7 bases, J lost 7 bases, and 17 bases stayed unmatched. Per the germline V gene, CDR1 is MDHEN and CDR2 is SYDVKM. The CDR3 region is CASMAPWTGVKWEQYF. CDR3 nucleotide sequence: TGTGCCAGCATGGCCCCTTGGACAGGGGTGAAGTGGGAGCAGTACTTC.

The rearrangement joins TRBV5-1 to TRBJ2-5, with TRBD2 as a possible D gene (6 bases). Germline loops: CDR1 SGHRS, CDR2 YFSETQ. CDR3 length equals 15 residues. Trimming removed 2 bases at V and 5 bases at J, with 16 bases between. CDR3 region: CASSFYGGISETQYF. CDR3 sequence (DNA): TGCGCCAGCAGCTTTTACGGAGGGATTTCGGAGACCCAGTACTTC.

This chain uses TRBV11-3 with TRBJ2-5; D is unresolved. Germline loops: CDR1 SGHNT, CDR2 YENEEA. Deletions cut 1 base from V and 7 bases from J, with 16 bases between. The CDR3 loop spans 15 amino acids. The CDR3 nucleotides read TGTGCCAGCAGCTTAGGACTGCAACCGGATGGGACCCAGTACTTC. It specifies CASSLGLQPDGTQYF.

The rearrangement joins TRBV18 to TRBJ2-7; 7 bases map to TRBD2. V shed 8 bases, J shed 1 base, and the junction held 5 bases outside the gene matches. Germline V gene sequence: CDR1 KGHSH, CDR2 LQKENI. The CDR3 runs to 13 residues. The CDR3 loop is CASHVAGSYEQYF. For the CDR3, the DNA is TGTGCCAGCCACGTAGCGGGTTCCTACGAGCAGTACTTC.

The chain links TRBV18 to TRBJ2-1; 11 nucleotides line up with TRBD2. The V gene's germline CDR1 is KGHSH and CDR2 LQKENI. The CDR3 is 16 amino acids. After removal of 1 base from V and 9 bases from J, the junction contained 8 bases not matched to a gene. This CDR3 reads CASSPRLAGGRGEQFF. CDR3 in DNA: TGTGCCAGCTCACCACGGCTAGCGGGGGGAAGAGGTGAGCAGTTCTTC.

The J gene is TRBJ2-3, the V gene TRBV11-2; D not certain. The CDR3 is 13 amino acids. Germline-derived CDR1 and CDR2 are SGHAT and FQNNGV. V gave up 5 bases and J gave up 4 bases, with 10 bases separating them. CDR3 residues: CASSPSWPDTQYF. As DNA, the CDR3 is TGTGCCAGCAGCCCCTCGTGGCCAGATACGCAGTATTTT.

This clone was found many times. The chain's CDR3 is CASSQRTGGGRYTF. The CDR3 DNA sequence: TGTGCCAGCAGCCAAAGGACAGGGGGCGGACGCTACACCTTC. V usage is TRBV7-9 and J usage is TRBJ1-2; the match to TRBD1 covers 11 bases. After removal of 5 bases from V and 9 bases from J, the junction contained 8 bases not matched to a gene. The CDR3 sequence is 14 residues long. CDR1 and CDR2 from the germline V gene are SEHNR and FQNEAQ (reference sequence).